The 20 T cell receptor beta chains below all came from one sample that was sequenced in a study of blood T cell repertoires in COVID-19. Sequencing used immunoSEQ multiplex PCR; TCRdb keeps in-frame clones, though not all of them. Of roughly 210,000 clones in the sample, around 89% were seen once. The sample taken for sequencing was peripheral blood. Source of these receptors: an older man with acute or convalescent COVID-19.

This chain connects TRBV6-5 to TRBJ1-1; a possible D gene is TRBD1 (5 bases). V gave up 6 bases and J gave up 3 bases, with 11 bases separating them. This CDR3 region has 13 residues. Germline V gene lookup returns CDR1 MNHEY and CDR2 SVGAGI. The CDR3 DNA follows: TGTGCCAGCAGGGTCGGGGACTACACTGAAGCTTTCTTT. It is translated as CASRVGDYTEAFF.

V is TRBV2 and J is TRBJ2-5; TRBD1 might be the D (5 bases). This CDR3 has 13 residues. CDR1 and CDR2 (germline): SNHLY, FYNNEI. V was cut by 5 bases and J by 1 base, with 8 bases left in between. CDR3 DNA: TGTGCCAGCAGTTCGGACACCCAAGAGACCCAGTACTTC. Translated, it gives CASSSDTQETQYF.

The chain carries TRBV19 and TRBJ1-2; TRBD1 aligns across 7 bases. V lost 5 bases, J lost 1 base, and 10 bases stayed unmatched. Germline V lookup: CDR1 LNHDA, CDR2 SQIVND (reference sequence). CDR3 length equals 16 residues. CDR3 nucleotides: TGTGCCAGTAGTGAAAAGACAGGGCTTTATAACTATGGCTACACCTTC. Residues: CASSEKTGLYNYGYTF.

This clone has more than one count but fewer than ten. This rearrangement joins TRBV18 to TRBJ1-1; the D gene is possibly TRBD1 (5 bases). The V end lost 5 bases, the J end lost 4 bases, and 14 bases lay between the germline ends. CDR1 is KGHSH and CDR2 is LQKENI in the germline V gene. CDR3 length: 14 amino acids. The CDR3 nucleotides read TGTGCCAGCTCATCAGGGTCCTCCTCCACTGAAGCTTTCTTT. Translating gives CASSSGSSSTEAFF.

This clone was seen a handful of times. This sequence joins TRBV14 and TRBJ2-6; D remains unclear. CDR1 is SGHDN, CDR2 FVKESK, per germline. Trimming took off 1 base at V and 0 bases at J, with 10 bases between the two ends. This CDR3 comprises 17 residues. CDR3 nucleotide sequence: TGTGCCAGCAGCCAAGCTTTTACAGCCTCTGGGGCCAACGTCCTGACTTTC. Amino acid sequence: CASSQAFTASGANVLTF.

The rearrangement uses TRBV30 and TRBJ1-4; TRBD1 is a possible D gene (5 bases). The CDR3 has 14 amino acids. In germline, CDR1 is GTSNPN, CDR2 SVGIG (reference sequence). Trimming took off 4 bases at V and 14 bases at J, with 23 bases between the two ends. The CDR3 DNA reads TGTGCCTGGAAATACGCGGGGCCAATGAAAACCCTGTTTTTT. It translates to CAWKYAGPMKTLFF.

The chain combines TRBV5-4 with TRBJ1-2; 7 bases map to TRBD1. CDR3 length: 13 amino acids. The V gene end was trimmed by 1 base and the J gene end by 8 bases; junction bases not matched to a gene: 5. Germline CDR1 reads SGHNT; CDR2 reads YYREEE (reference sequence). The CDR3 sequence is CASSLTGEKGYTF. CDR3 bases: TGTGCCAGCAGCTTGACAGGGGAGAAAGGCTACACCTTC.

This clone has just a few counts. The V and J genes are TRBV20-1 and TRBJ2-1; 7 nucleotides line up with TRBD1. This CDR3 has 15 amino acids. Germline V CDR1 and CDR2: DFQATT, SNEGSKA (reference sequence). The V segment lost 3 bases and the J segment 2 bases; nucleotides outside the gene matches: 7. The DNA for the CDR3 is TGCAGTGCTAGTACTACGACAGGGACCTACAATGAGCAGTTCTTC. Translating it yields CSASTTTGTYNEQFF.

This clone came up a few times. The rearrangement links TRBV7-2 to TRBJ1-6; D ambiguous. The CDR3 covers 14 residues. Germline V lookup: CDR1 SGHTA, CDR2 FQGNSA. V lost 3 bases, J lost 7 bases, and 10 bases lay in between. The CDR3, as DNA: TGTGCCAGCAGCTTTCACGGGAACAATTCACCCCTCCACTTT. Its protein is CASSFHGNNSPLHF.

The V and J genes are TRBV7-9 and TRBJ2-7, with 9 bases that match TRBD1. The CDR3 extends over 12 amino acids. Looked up from germline, CDR1 is SEHNR and CDR2 is FQNEAQ (reference sequence). After removal of 4 bases from V and 7 bases from J, the junction contained 2 bases not matched to a gene. CDR3 in amino acids: CASSSGQGEQYF. The CDR3 region has the DNA TGTGCCAGCAGCTCCGGACAGGGGGAGCAGTACTTC.

This chain joins TRBV7-2 and TRBJ2-3; 8 bases match TRBD2. The length of the CDR3 is 18 residues. CDR1 and CDR2 (germline): SGHTA, FQGNSA. J gave up 2 bases and V 5 bases, and 15 bases lay outside the gene matches. As DNA, the CDR3 is TGTGCCAGCAGCCGCAACTCCGGCTTCGGGAGGGCCACAGATACGCAGTATTTT. This encodes CASSRNSGFGRATDTQYF.

CDR3 loop: CAISAYPGAGANEQFF. The CDR3 nucleotides read TGTGCCATCAGTGCCTATCCCGGAGCGGGAGCCAATGAGCAGTTCTTC. V gene TRBV10-3 combines with J gene TRBJ2-1; TRBD2 matches 8 bases. Germline V gene data show CDR1 as ENHRY and CDR2 as SYGVKD. V shed 4 bases and J 6 bases; nucleotides not matched to a gene: 11. The CDR3 is made up of 16 amino acids.

The J gene is TRBJ2-1, the V gene TRBV27; the match to TRBD2 covers 7 bases. The CDR3 spans 15 residues. Germline V lookup: CDR1 MNHEY, CDR2 SMNVEV (reference sequence). The V gene end was trimmed by 6 bases and the J gene end by 0 bases; junction bases not matched to a gene: 5. Here the CDR3 DNA reads TGTGCCAGCAGGCCCTCTAGCGGCTCCTACAATGAGCAGTTCTTC. Residues: CASRPSSGSYNEQFF.

J is TRBJ2-3 and V is TRBV7-3, with D uncertain. The CDR3 is 15 residues long. Germline V CDR1 and CDR2: SGHTA, FQGTGA. Trimming took off 1 base at V and 2 bases at J, with 10 bases between the two ends. In DNA, the CDR3 is TGTGCCAGCAGCTTAATCGGTACTAACACAGATACGCAGTATTTT. Amino acid sequence: CASSLIGTNTDTQYF.

The chain carries TRBV29-1 and TRBJ1-5; 8 bases fit TRBD1. The length of the CDR3 is 14 residues. Germline-derived CDR1 and CDR2 are SQVTM and ANQGSEA. V dropped 7 bases and J dropped 0; count of bases not matched to a gene: 5. CDR3 loop: CSAATGDSNQPQHF. The CDR3 DNA reads as TGCAGCGCCGCGACAGGGGATAGCAATCAGCCCCAGCATTTT.

This chain joins TRBV19 and TRBJ2-3, with D unresolved. V lost 1 base and J lost 6, with 8 bases in between. The CDR3 has 13 amino acids. Germline V lookup: CDR1 LNHDA, CDR2 SQIVND (reference sequence). Written as DNA, the CDR3 is TGTGCCAGTAGTATAGGACACGAGGATACGCAGTATTTT. This translates into CASSIGHEDTQYF.

In the case of this clone: The same CDR3 also results from other DNA sequences found in this sample. This rearrangement joins TRBV2 to TRBJ2-7, with a tentative D call TRBD2 (5 bases). Per the germline V gene, CDR1 is SNHLY and CDR2 is FYNNEI. Trimming stripped 1 base from V and 4 bases from J, with 5 bases between. CDR3 size: 12 residues. The DNA for the CDR3 is TGTGCCAGCAGTGAAGGCGGGTACGAGCAGTACTTC. Its protein is CASSEGGYEQYF.

V usage is TRBV6-5 and J usage is TRBJ2-3, with D tentatively TRBD1 (6 bases). V gave up 5 bases and J gave up 6 bases, with 18 bases separating them. Germline assignment: CDR1 MNHEY and CDR2 SVGAGI. The CDR3 consists of 15 residues. Here the CDR3 reads CASSRGTPAGDTQYF. The CDR3 region has the DNA TGTGCCAGCAGTAGGGGGACACCCGCTGGGGATACGCAGTATTTT.

V is TRBV20-1 and J is TRBJ2-5; TRBD1 matches at 10 bases. The trim removed 3 bases at V and 4 bases at J, leaving 14 bases unmatched. Germline values: CDR1 DFQATT, CDR2 SNEGSKA (reference sequence). The CDR3 is made up of 17 amino acids. Here the CDR3 DNA reads TGCAGTGCTAGTGTCGAGAGGGACAGGGGCTTTCGAGAGACCCAGTACTTC. This translates into CSASVERDRGFRETQYF.

The V and J genes are TRBV5-1 and TRBJ1-1; TRBD1 might be the D (6 bases). This CDR3 has 14 amino acids. Germline V lookup: CDR1 SGHRS, CDR2 YFSETQ. Trimming left V 4 bases short and J 1 base short, with 11 bases between. CDR3 amino acids: CASSPRQENTEAFF. The CDR3 region has the DNA TGCGCCAGCAGCCCTCGACAGGAGAACACTGAAGCTTTCTTT.